The present T cell receptor (beta chain) was sequenced within a study of OX40 agonist ivuxolimab in advanced cancers. CDR1 and CDR2 from the germline V gene are SGHRS and YFSETQ. The CDR3 contains 16 residues. J was trimmed by 2 bases and V by 4 bases; bases with no gene match: 4. Method: immunoSEQ multiplex PCR; TCRdb's copy keeps in-frame clones and lacks some. In the table there are tens of thousands of clones, 80% to 90% of which are singletons. The TCR originated in an adult with an advanced solid tumor such as melanoma, head and neck, liver or kidney cancer. J is TRBJ2-1 and V is TRBV5-1; 12 bases align to TRBD2. This material consisted of CD4+ or CD8+ T cells sorted from blood, taken in a trial of the OX40 agonist ivuxolimab. The CDR3 protein is CASSPSSGGAYNEQFF. For the CDR3, the DNA is TGCGCCAGCAGCCCGTCTAGCGGGGGGGCCTACAATGAGCAGTTCTTC.